Listed below are T cell receptor beta chains from one sample, sequenced in a study of T cell changes during pregnancy in multiple sclerosis. Clones were read by immunoSEQ multiplex PCR, and TCRdb kept only the in-frame ones, dropping some. In the table there are just under 95,000 clones, 92% of which are singletons. This specimen consisted of peripheral blood, obtained in the first trimester of pregnancy. The origin of the receptors is a female donor with multiple sclerosis, enrolled in a pregnancy study. CDR3s include the opening cysteine and the closing phenylalanine or tryptophan. The D gene is left open where the match is weak. Clone size is stated in some rows and not others, as once, few, many or a class when expanded.

cdr3_aa,cdr3_nt,clone_size,d_call,j_call,v_call
CASRASGTYEQYF,TGTGCCAGCAGGGCTAGCGGGACCTACGAGCAGTACTTC,-,TRBD2,TRBJ2-7,TRBV6-1
CASSFRLVDEQFF,TGTGCCAGCAGTTTCCGGCTAGTCGATGAGCAGTTCTTC,-,-,TRBJ2-1,TRBV28
CASSVGSGSETEQFF,TGTGCCAGCAGCGTAGGGAGCGGGAGTGAGACTGAGCAGTTCTTC,-,TRBD2,TRBJ2-1,TRBV9
CASSVLTSSYNEQFF,TGTGCCAGCAGCGTCCTAACGAGCTCCTACAATGAGCAGTTCTTC,-,-,TRBJ2-1,TRBV11-3
CAWTVGAYYNEQFF,TGTGCCTGGACGGTAGGAGCATACTACAATGAGCAGTTCTTC,-,-,TRBJ2-1,TRBV30
CASSLDGQNTEAFF,TGTGCCAGCTCACTTGACGGACAGAACACTGAAGCTTTCTTT,-,-,TRBJ1-1,TRBV18
CASSMTGSSYNEQFF,TGTGCCAGTAGTATGACGGGAAGCTCCTACAATGAGCAGTTCTTC,once,-,TRBJ2-1,TRBV19
CASSIQVGGGNQPQHF,TGTGCCAGCAGTATCCAGGTAGGGGGGGGCAATCAGCCCCAGCATTTT,-,-,TRBJ1-5,TRBV28
CASSQQGPRQTQYF,TGTGCCAGCAGCCAACAGGGCCCCAGGCAGACCCAGTACTTC,-,-,TRBJ2-5,TRBV28
CASSVLAGGPNGEQYF,TGTGCCAGCAGCGTTTTAGCGGGAGGGCCTAATGGCGAGCAGTACTTC,-,TRBD2,TRBJ2-7,TRBV9
CASSHLDNPYEQYF,TGTGCCAGCAGCCATTTGGACAATCCCTACGAGCAGTACTTC,-,-,TRBJ2-7,TRBV7-6
CASSGTSDNEQFF,TGTGCCAGCAGTGGGACTAGCGACAATGAGCAGTTCTTC,-,TRBD2,TRBJ2-1,TRBV27
CATIASGSYTGELFF,TGTGCCACCATTGCCAGCGGGAGTTACACCGGGGAGCTGTTTTTT,-,TRBD2,TRBJ2-2,TRBV6-6
CASSLGGGYGYTF,TGTGCCAGCAGCTTGGGGGGAGGCTATGGCTACACCTTC,-,-,TRBJ1-2,TRBV5-6
CASSLDTKGLEQYF,TGTGCCAGCAGCTTGGATACCAAGGGGCTCGAGCAGTACTTC,-,-,TRBJ2-7,TRBV7-2
CASSLDHQGAGQPQHF,TGTGCCAGCAGCTTAGATCACCAGGGGGCAGGTCAGCCCCAGCATTTT,-,TRBD1,TRBJ1-5,TRBV7-2
CASRRGLGETQYF,TGTGCCAGCAGGAGGGGGCTTGGGGAGACCCAGTACTTC,-,TRBD1,TRBJ2-5,TRBV2
CASSLRLAGNYEQYF,TGTGCCAGCAGCTTACGACTAGCGGGAAACTACGAGCAGTACTTC,-,TRBD2,TRBJ2-7,TRBV7-2
CASSGPGTGQAETQYF,TGTGCCAGCAGCGGACCCGGGACAGGGCAGGCAGAGACCCAGTACTTC,-,TRBD1,TRBJ2-5,TRBV9
CASSFRGNYGYTF,TGTGCCAGCAGTTTCAGGGGGAACTATGGCTACACCTTC,once,TRBD1,TRBJ1-2,TRBV27
CASSSLSHSGRALTYEQYF,TGTGCCAGCAGTTCCTTATCCCATAGCGGGAGAGCCTTAACCTACGAGCAGTACTTC,-,TRBD2,TRBJ2-7,TRBV28
CAYGTGGTQPQHF,TGTGCCTATGGTACAGGGGGCACTCAGCCCCAGCATTTT,-,TRBD1,TRBJ1-5,TRBV30
CASSYSIGGAGSTF,TGTGCCAGCAGTTACTCGATAGGGGGGGCAGGGAGCACCTTC,-,-,TRBJ1-2,TRBV6-5